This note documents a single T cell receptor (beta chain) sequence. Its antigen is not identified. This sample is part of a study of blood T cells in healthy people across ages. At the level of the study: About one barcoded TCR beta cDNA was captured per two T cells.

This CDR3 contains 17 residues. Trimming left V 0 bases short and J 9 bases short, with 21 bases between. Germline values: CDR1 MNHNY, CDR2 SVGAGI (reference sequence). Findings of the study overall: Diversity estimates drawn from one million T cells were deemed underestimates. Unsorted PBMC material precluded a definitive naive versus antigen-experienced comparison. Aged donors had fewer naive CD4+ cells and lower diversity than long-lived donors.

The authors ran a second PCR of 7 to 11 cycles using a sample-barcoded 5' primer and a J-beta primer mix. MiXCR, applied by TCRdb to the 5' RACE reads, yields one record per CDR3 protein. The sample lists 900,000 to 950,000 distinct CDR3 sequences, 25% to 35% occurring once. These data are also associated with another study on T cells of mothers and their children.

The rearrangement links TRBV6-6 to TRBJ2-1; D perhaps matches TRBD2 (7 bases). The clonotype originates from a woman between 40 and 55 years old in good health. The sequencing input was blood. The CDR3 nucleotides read TGTGCCAGCAGTTACTCGATAGCTTGGGGGGGCCCAAGTGAGCAGTTCTTC. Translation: CASSYSIAWGGPSEQFF.